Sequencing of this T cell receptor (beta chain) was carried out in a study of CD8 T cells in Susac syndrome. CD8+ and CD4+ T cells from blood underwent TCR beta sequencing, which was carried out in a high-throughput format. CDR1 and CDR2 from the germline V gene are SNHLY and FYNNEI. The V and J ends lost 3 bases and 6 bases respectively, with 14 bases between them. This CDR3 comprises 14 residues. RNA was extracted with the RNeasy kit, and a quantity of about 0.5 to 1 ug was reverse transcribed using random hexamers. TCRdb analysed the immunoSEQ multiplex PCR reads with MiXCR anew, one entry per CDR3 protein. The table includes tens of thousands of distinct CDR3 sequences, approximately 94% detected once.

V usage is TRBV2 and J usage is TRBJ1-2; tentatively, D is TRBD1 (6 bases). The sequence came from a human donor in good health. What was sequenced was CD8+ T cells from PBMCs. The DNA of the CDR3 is TGTGCCAGCAGTGATTGGGCAGGGGATAATGGCTACACCTTC. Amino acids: CASSDWAGDNGYTF.